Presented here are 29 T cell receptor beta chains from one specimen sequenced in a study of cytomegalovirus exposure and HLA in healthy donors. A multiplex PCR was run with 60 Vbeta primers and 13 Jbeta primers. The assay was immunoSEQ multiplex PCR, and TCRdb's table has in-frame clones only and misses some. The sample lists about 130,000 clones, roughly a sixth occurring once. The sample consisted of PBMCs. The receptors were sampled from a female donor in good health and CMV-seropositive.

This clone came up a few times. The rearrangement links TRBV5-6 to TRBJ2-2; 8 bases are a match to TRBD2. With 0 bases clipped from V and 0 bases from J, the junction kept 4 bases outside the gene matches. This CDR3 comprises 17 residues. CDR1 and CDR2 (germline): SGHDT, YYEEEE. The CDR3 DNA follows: TGTGCCAGCAGCTTGGTCGGTAGCGGGGCGAACACCGGGGAGCTGTTTTTT. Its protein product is CASSLVGSGANTGELFF.

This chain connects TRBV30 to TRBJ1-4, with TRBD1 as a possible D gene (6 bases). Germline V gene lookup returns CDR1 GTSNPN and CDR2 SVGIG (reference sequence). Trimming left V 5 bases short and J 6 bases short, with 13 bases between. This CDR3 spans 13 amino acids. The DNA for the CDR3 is TGTGCCTGGGGAACAGGGCGAGATGAAAAACTGTTTTTT. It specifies CAWGTGRDEKLFF.

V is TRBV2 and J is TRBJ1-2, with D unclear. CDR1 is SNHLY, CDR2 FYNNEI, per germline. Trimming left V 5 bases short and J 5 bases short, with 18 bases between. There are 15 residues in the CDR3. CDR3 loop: CASSSLRDGGYGYTF. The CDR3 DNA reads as TGTGCCAGCAGTTCCCTACGTGACGGCGGGTATGGCTACACCTTC.

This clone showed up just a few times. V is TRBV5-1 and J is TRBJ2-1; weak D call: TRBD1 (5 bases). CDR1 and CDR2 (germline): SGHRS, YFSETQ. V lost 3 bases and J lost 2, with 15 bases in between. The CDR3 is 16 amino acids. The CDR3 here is CASSSGPGPPYNEQFF. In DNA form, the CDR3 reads TGCGCCAGCAGCTCTGGCCCAGGGCCCCCCTACAATGAGCAGTTCTTC.

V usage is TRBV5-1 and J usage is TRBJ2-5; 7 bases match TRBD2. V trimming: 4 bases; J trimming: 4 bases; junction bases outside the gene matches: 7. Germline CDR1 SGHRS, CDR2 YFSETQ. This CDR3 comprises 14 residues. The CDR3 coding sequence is TGCGCCAGCAGCACGTGGACTAGTAGAGAGACCCAGTACTTC. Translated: CASSTWTSRETQYF.

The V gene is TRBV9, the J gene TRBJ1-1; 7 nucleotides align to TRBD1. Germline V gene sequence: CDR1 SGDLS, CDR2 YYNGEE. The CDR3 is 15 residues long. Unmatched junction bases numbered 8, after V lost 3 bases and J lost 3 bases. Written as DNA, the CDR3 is TGTGCCAGCAGCGAGACTAACAGGGGCCACACTGAAGCTTTCTTT. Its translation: CASSETNRGHTEAFF.

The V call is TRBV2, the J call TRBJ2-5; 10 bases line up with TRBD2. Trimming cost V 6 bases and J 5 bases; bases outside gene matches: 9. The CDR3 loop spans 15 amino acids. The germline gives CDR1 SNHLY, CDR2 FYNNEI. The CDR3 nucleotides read TGTGCCAGCAGCAACGCACTAGCGGGACACGAGACCCAGTACTTC. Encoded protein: CASSNALAGHETQYF.

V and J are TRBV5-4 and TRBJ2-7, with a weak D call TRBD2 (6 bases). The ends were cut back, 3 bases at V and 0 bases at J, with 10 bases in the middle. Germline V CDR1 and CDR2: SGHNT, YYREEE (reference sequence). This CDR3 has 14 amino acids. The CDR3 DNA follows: TGTGCCAGCAGCTCTCTAGCGTTCTCCTACGAGCAGTACTTC. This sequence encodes CASSSLAFSYEQYF.

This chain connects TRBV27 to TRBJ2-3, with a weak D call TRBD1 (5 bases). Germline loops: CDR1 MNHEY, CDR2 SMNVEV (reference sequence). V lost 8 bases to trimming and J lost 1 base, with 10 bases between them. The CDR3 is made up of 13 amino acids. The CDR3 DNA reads TGTGCCAGCGGGGCCTACGGCACAGATACGCAGTATTTT. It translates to CASGAYGTDTQYF.

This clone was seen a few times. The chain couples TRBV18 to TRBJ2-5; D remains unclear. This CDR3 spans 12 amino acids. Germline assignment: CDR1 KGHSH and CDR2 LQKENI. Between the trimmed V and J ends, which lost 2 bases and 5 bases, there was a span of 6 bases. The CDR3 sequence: CASSPARETQYF. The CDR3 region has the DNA TGTGCCAGCTCACCAGCGAGGGAGACCCAGTACTTC. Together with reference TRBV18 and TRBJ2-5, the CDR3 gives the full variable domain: NAGVMQNPRHLVRRRGQEARLRCSPMKGHSHVYWYRQLPEEGLKFMVYLQKENIIDESGMPKERFSAEFPKEGPSILRIQQVVRGDSAAYFCASSPARETQYFGPGTRLLVL.

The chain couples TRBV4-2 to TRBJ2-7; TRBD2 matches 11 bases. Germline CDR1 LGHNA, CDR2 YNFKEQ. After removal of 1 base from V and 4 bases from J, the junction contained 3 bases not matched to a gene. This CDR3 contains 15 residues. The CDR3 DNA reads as TGTGCCAGCAGCCAAGCTAGCGGGAGGTTTTACGAGCAGTACTTC. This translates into CASSQASGRFYEQYF.

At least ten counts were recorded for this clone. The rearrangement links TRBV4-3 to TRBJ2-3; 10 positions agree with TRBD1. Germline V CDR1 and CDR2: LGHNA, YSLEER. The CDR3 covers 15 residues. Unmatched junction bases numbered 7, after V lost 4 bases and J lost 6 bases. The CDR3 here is CASSRGQGDMDTQYF. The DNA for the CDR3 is TGCGCCAGCAGCCGCGGACAGGGGGATATGGATACGCAGTATTTT.

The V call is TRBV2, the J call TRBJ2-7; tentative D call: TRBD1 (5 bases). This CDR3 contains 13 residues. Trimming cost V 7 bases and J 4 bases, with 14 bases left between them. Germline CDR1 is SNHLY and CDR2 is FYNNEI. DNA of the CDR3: TGTGCCAGCACTCCCCTAGGGGTATACGAGCAGTACTTC. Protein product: CASTPLGVYEQYF.

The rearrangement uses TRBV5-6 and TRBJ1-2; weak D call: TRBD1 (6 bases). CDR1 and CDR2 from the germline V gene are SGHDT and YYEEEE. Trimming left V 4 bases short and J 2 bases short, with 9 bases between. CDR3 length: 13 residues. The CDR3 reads CASSQQGNYGYTF. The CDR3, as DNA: TGTGCCAGCAGCCAACAGGGAAACTATGGCTACACCTTC.

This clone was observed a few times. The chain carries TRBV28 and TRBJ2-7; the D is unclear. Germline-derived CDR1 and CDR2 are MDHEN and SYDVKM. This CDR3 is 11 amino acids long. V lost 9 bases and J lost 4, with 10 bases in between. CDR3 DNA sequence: TGTGCCAGTAGTCATCAATACGAGCAGTACTTC. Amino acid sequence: CASSHQYEQYF.

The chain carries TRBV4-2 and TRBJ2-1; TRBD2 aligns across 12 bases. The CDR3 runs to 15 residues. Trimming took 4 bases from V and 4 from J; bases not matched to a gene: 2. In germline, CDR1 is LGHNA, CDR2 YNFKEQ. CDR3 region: CASSPGLAGYNEQFF. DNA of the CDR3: TGTGCCAGCAGCCCTGGACTAGCGGGATACAATGAGCAGTTCTTC.

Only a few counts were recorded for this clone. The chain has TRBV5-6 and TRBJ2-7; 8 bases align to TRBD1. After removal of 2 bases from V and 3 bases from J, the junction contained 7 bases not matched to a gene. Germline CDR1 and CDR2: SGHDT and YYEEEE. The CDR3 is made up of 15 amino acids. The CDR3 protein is CASSFRGQGGYEQYF. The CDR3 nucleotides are TGTGCCAGCAGCTTTCGTGGACAGGGAGGCTACGAGCAGTACTTC.

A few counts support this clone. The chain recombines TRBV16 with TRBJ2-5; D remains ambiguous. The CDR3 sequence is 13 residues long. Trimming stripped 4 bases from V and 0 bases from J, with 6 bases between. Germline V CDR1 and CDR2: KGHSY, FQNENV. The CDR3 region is CASSPLYQETQYF. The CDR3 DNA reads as TGTGCCAGCAGCCCCCTGTACCAAGAGACCCAGTACTTC.

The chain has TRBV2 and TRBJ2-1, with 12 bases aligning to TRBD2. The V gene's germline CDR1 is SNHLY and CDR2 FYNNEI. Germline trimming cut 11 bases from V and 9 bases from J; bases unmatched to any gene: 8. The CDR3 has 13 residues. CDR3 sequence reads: CAGRLAGAGEQFF. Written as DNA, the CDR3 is TGTGCCGGAAGACTAGCGGGAGCGGGTGAGCAGTTCTTC.

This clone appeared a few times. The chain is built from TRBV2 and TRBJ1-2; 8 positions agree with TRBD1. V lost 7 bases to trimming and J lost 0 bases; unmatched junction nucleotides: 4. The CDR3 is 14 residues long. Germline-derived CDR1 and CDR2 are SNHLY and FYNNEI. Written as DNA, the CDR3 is TGTGCCAGCATGCAGGACAGGGCTAACTATGGCTACACCTTC. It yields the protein CASMQDRANYGYTF.

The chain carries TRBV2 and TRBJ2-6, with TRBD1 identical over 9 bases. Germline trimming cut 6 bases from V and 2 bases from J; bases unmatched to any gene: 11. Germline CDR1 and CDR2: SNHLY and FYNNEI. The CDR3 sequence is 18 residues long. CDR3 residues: CASSQTAGTGPGANVLTF. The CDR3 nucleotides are TGTGCCAGCAGCCAAACTGCCGGGACAGGGCCTGGGGCCAACGTCCTGACTTTC.

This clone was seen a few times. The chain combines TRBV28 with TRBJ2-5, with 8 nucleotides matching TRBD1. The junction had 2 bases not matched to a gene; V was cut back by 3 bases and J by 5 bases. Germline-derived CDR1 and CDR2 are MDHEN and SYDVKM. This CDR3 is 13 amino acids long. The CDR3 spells CASSFQGAETQYF. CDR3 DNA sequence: TGTGCCAGCAGTTTTCAGGGGGCCGAGACCCAGTACTTC.

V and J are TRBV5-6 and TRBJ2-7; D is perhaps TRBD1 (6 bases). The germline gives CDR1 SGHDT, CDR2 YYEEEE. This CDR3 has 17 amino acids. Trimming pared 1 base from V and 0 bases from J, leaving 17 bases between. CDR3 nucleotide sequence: TGTGCCAGCAGCTTGCCGACCGGGACAACTCTCTCCTACGAGCAGTACTTC. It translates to CASSLPTGTTLSYEQYF.

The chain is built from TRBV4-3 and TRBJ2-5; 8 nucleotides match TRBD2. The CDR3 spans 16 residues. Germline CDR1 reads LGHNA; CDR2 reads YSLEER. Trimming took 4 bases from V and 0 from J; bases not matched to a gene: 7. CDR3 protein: CASSRSLAGYQETQYF. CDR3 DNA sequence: TGCGCCAGCAGCCGCAGCTTAGCGGGGTACCAAGAGACCCAGTACTTC.

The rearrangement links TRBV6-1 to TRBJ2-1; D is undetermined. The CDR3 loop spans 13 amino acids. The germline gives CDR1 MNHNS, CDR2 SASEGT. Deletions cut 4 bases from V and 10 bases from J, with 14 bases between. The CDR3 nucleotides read TGTGCCAGCAGTGCCCTTGCCACTGAGGAGCAGTTCTTC. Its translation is CASSALATEEQFF.

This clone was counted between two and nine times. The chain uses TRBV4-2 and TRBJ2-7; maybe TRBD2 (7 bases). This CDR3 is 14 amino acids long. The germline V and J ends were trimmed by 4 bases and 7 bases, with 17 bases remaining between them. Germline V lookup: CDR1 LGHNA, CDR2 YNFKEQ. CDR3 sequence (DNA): TGTGCCAGCAGCCTTTGGGACGCGGGGGCAGAGCAGTACTTC. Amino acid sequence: CASSLWDAGAEQYF.

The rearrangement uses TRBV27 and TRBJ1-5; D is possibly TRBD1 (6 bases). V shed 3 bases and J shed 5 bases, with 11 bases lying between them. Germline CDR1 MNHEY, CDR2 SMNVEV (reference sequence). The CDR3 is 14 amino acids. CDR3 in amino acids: CASSFTGKDQPQHF. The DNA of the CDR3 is TGTGCCAGCAGTTTTACAGGGAAGGATCAGCCCCAGCATTTT.

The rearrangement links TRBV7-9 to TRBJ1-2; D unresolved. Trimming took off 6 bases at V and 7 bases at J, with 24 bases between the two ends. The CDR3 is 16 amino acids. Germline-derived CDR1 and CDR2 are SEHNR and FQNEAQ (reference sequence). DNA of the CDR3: TGTGCCAGCAGTACCACCGTAAATGGGAGGGCGGGTGGCTACACCTTC. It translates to CASSTTVNGRAGGYTF.

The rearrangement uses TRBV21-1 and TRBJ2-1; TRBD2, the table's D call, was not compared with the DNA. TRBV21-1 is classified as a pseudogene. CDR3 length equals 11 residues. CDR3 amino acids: CASSKSSEQFF. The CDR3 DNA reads TGTGCCAGCAGCAAGAGTAGTGAGCAGTTCTTC.